A few counts support the clone carrying this T cell receptor (beta chain). The target antigen is unknown. The data belong to a study of T cells in Graves' hyperthyroidism and ophthalmopathy. Exclusions: uncontrolled infection, other autoimmune disease, pregnancy, lactation. Authors of the study amplified TCR beta CDR3 regions from RNA transcripts. RT-PCR in the first round (using the HTBI primer set) targeted the TCR CDR3. Each CDR3 protein gets one entry after TCRdb re-called the multiplex PCR reads with MiXCR. The sample comprises hundreds of thousands of distinct CDR3 sequences, approximately 44% of which are singletons, and 8.2% rests with the top ten. Overall study findings and caveats: Blood held most thyroid clonotypes expanded above 0.001 frequency.

The CDR3 contains 14 residues. Germline V gives CDR1 SNHLY, CDR2 FYNNEI. V lost 6 bases, J lost 8 bases, and 16 bases lay in between. The chain is built from TRBV2 and TRBJ1-4; perhaps TRBD1 as D (5 bases). Sequencing was done on a sample of peripheral blood or thyroid tissue (not recorded which). This receptor was identified in a woman aged 18-35 years with Graves' hyperthyroidism. The CDR3 region is CASSSRGRGEKLFF. CDR3 nucleotides: TGTGCCAGCAGCTCCCGGGGCCGAGGAGAAAAACTGTTTTTT.